This TCR beta chain came from a study of T cells after yellow fever vaccination. General study results and limits: The booster saw the reappearance of most primary-vaccination clones (more than 95% CD4, about 88% CD8). Abundant clonotypes from the bulk population could get into FACS-sorted repertoires as contaminants.

There are a few counts of this clonotype. What it recognizes is unknown. One entry per CDR3 protein, called by TCRdb with MiXCR from the 5' RACE reads. The repertoire holds around 260,000 distinct CDR3 sequences, with around 4.9% as singletons. The CDR3 has 14 amino acids. The V gene lost 8 bases and the J gene lost 4 bases, with 17 bases spanning the gap. Germline CDR1 reads SGHTA; CDR2 reads FQGNSA. The sample here was CD4+ T cells sorted from PBMCs, taken on the day of the yellow fever booster vaccination. The chain carries TRBV7-2 and TRBJ1-2; D remains unclear. This receptor was taken from a man younger than 35 who received the YFV17D yellow fever vaccine. The CDR3 DNA is TGTGCCAGCCGCCCTGGATCTGGGTTCTATGGCTACACCTTC. This encodes CASRPGSGFYGYTF.